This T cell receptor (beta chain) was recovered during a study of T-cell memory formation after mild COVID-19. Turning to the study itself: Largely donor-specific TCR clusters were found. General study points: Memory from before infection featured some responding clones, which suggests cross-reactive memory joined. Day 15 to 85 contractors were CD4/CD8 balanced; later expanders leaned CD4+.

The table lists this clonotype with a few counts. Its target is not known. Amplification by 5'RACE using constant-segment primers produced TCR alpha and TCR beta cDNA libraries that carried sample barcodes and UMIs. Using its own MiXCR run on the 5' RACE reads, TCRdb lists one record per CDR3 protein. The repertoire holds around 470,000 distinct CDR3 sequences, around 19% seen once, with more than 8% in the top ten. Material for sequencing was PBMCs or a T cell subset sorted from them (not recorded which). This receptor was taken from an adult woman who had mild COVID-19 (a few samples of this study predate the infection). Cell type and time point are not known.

CDR3 protein: CASSLRLRNGNTIYF. In DNA form, the CDR3 reads TGTGCCAGCAGCTTACGGTTACGGAATGGAAACACCATATATTTT. The chain is built from TRBV11-1 and TRBJ1-3, with D unclear. This CDR3 is 15 amino acids long. Germline V gene lookup returns CDR1 SGHAT and CDR2 FQDESV (reference sequence). Trimming removed 2 bases at V and 3 bases at J, with 11 bases between.